The entry below describes one T cell receptor (beta chain). This sample was included in a study of T cell responses to AZD1222 COVID-19 vaccine. Germline loops: CDR1 MDHEN, CDR2 SYDVKM. Trimming took off 6 bases at V and 2 bases at J, with 11 bases between the two ends. The CDR3 has 14 residues. Measured with immunoSEQ multiplex PCR; TCRdb has only the in-frame clones, and not every one. The sample carries approximately 150,000 clones, roughly 90% recorded once. The source of this sequence is an adult who received the AZD1222 COVID-19 vaccine. The source material was peripheral blood, sampled 28 days after the second AZD1222 dose. The V gene is TRBV28, the J gene TRBJ2-1; no clear D. The CDR3 protein is CASSPPDTYNEQFF. The CDR3 DNA follows: TGTGCCAGCAGCCCTCCTGATACCTACAATGAGCAGTTCTTC.